These T cell receptor beta chains were read from a single sample in a study of CD8+ T cells in alopecia areata. Generated by immunoSEQ multiplex PCR, the TCRdb table keeps only in-frame clones and is missing some. Among more than 95,000 clones listed, less than 80% were seen once. Sequencing was performed on CD4+ T cells sorted from blood. These receptors were obtained from a human donor in good health. Both conserved end residues are part of each CDR3. The D gene is left open where the match is weak. Rows may omit the clone size; those that give it use once, few, many or a size class.

TRBJ2-3,NA,TRBV9,NA,TGTGCCAGCAGCGTAAACAGTTTAACAGATACGCAGTATTTT,CASSVNSLTDTQYF
TRBJ1-1,TRBD1,TRBV29-1,NA,TGCAGCGTTGAATACAGGGACAGGGGGTGGACTGAAGCTTTCTTT,CSVEYRDRGWTEAFF
TRBJ2-5,NA,TRBV5-1,NA,TGCGCCAGCAGCTTCTGGGGAGAGACCCAGTACTTC,CASSFWGETQYF
TRBJ2-6,NA,TRBV7-8,NA,TGTGCCAGCAGCTTACATGCTGGTGGTTCTGGGGCCAACGTCCTGACTTTC,CASSLHAGGSGANVLTF
TRBJ1-2,TRBD1,TRBV6-5,NA,TGTGCCAGCAGTTACCTCCTCGGGACAGGGGACTATGGCTACACCTTC,CASSYLLGTGDYGYTF
TRBJ2-7,NA,TRBV10-3,NA,TGTGCCATCAGGAACATTGGTAGTGACGAGCAGTACTTC,CAIRNIGSDEQYF
TRBJ1-2,TRBD1,TRBV2,once,TGTGCCAGCAGTGAAAAGCCGCCGACAGGGGGCGAGAGGGAATATGGCTACACCTTC,CASSEKPPTGGEREYGYTF
TRBJ2-2,TRBD1,TRBV29-1,NA,TGCAGCGTGGGCCGACAGGGCCATACCGGGGAGCTGTTTTTT,CSVGRQGHTGELFF
TRBJ1-2,TRBD1,TRBV5-4,NA,TGTGCCAGCAGCTTGGACCGGACAGGGATTAATGGCTACACCTTC,CASSLDRTGINGYTF
TRBJ2-3,TRBD2,TRBV5-1,few,TGCGCCAGCAGCCTCAGGACTAGCGGTCCAGATACGCAGTATTTT,CASSLRTSGPDTQYF
TRBJ1-1,NA,TRBV5-1,NA,TGCGCCAGCAGCTTGGTTGCCACCCCGAACACTGAAGCTTTCTTT,CASSLVATPNTEAFF
TRBJ2-5,TRBD1,TRBV29-1,NA,TGCAGCGTTGATGAGGGGGCCCAAGAGACCCAGTACTTC,CSVDEGAQETQYF
TRBJ1-1,TRBD1,TRBV30,NA,TGTGCCTGGGCCCGGGACAGGGGGTGGACTGAAGCTTTCTTT,CAWARDRGWTEAFF
TRBJ2-3,TRBD2,TRBV29-1,NA,TGCAGCGTTGATCGGGGGGGCACAGATACGCAGTATTTT,CSVDRGGTDTQYF
TRBJ2-7,NA,TRBV29-1,few,TGCAGCGTGGGAAGGGGCAGGCCGCCCTACGAGCAGTACTTC,CSVGRGRPPYEQYF
TRBJ2-3,TRBD2,TRBV19,NA,TGTGCCAGCCGGACTAGCGCTACGACAGATACGCAGTATTTT,CASRTSATTDTQYF
TRBJ2-2,NA,TRBV7-8,NA,TGTGCCAGCAGACTAGTGGGGGGTCCCGGGGAGCTGTTTTTT,CASRLVGGPGELFF
TRBJ2-3,NA,TRBV15,few,TGTGCCACCAGCAACGGACTATCAAGCACAGATACGCAGTATTTT,CATSNGLSSTDTQYF
TRBJ2-5,TRBD1,TRBV5-1,NA,TGCGCCAGCAGCTCGGGACAGGGAGGGGGACAAGAGACCCAGTACTTC,CASSSGQGGGQETQYF
TRBJ1-6,NA,TRBV2,few,TGTGCCAGCAGTCCGAGGGTTTTGAATTCACCCCTCCACTTT,CASSPRVLNSPLHF
TRBJ2-5,NA,TRBV15,NA,TGTGCCACCAGCGACCAAGAGACCCAGTACTTC,CATSDQETQYF
TRBJ2-3,NA,TRBV18,NA,TGTGCCAGCTCACCACGACCGCCTAGCGAGACCTCAGATACGCAGTATTTT,CASSPRPPSETSDTQYF
TRBJ1-5,NA,TRBV6-5,NA,TGTGCCAGCAGGCCATGGGGGCGCAGCAATCAGCCCCAGCATTTT,CASRPWGRSNQPQHF
TRBJ1-2,NA,TRBV6-5,NA,TGTGCCAGCAAAACCCAGGGGAGTGGCTATGGCTACACCTTC,CASKTQGSGYGYTF
TRBJ1-2,NA,TRBV30,NA,TGTGCCTGGAGGGACAGCACCTTCTATGGCTACACCTTC,CAWRDSTFYGYTF
TRBJ1-2,NA,TRBV29-1,once,TGCAGCGCTCTGTGGGGGGTAGGCTATGGCTACACCTTC,CSALWGVGYGYTF
TRBJ2-1,TRBD1,TRBV27,once,TGTGCCAGCAGCCCCGGACAGGGAAGGTCCTACAATGAGCAGTTCTTC,CASSPGQGRSYNEQFF
TRBJ2-1,NA,TRBV30,few,TGTGCCTGGAGTTCGTTCAATGAGCAGTTCTTC,CAWSSFNEQFF
TRBJ1-5,NA,TRBV6-5,once,TGTGCCAGCAGTTCTCCGCGAAGAAATCAGCCCCAGCATTTT,CASSSPRRNQPQHF
TRBJ1-2,NA,TRBV2,NA,TGTGCCAGCAGTGGGACTCCTAGCGGCTACACCTTC,CASSGTPSGYTF
TRBJ1-4,TRBD1,TRBV2,NA,TGTGCCAGCGGACAGGATGAAAAACTGTTTTTT,CASGQDEKLFF
TRBJ1-1,NA,TRBV6-5,NA,TGTGCCAGCAGTTCCAGGGTGGGCACTGAAGCTTTCTTT,CASSSRVGTEAFF
TRBJ2-7,NA,TRBV29-1,few,TGCAGCGCCCGACAGGCTTCTGACGAGCAGTACTTC,CSARQASDEQYF
TRBJ2-5,NA,TRBV9,NA,TGTGCCAGCAGCGTAGTCATAACATCTAAGCGGAAACAAGAGACCCAGTACTTC,CASSVVITSKRKQETQYF
TRBJ1-5,NA,TRBV29-1,few,TGCAGCGTTGGTTGGGGGCAGGGGAGCAATCAGCCCCAGCATTTT,CSVGWGQGSNQPQHF
TRBJ2-1,TRBD2,TRBV12-5,NA,TGTGCTAGTGGTTTTGGGACTAGCGGGGGTAATGAGCAGTTCTTC,CASGFGTSGGNEQFF
TRBJ2-7,TRBD1,TRBV7-8,NA,TGTGCCAGCAGCTTACCCCCCGGGGGACAGGGGCTCGGCGAGCAGTACTTC,CASSLPPGGQGLGEQYF
TRBJ1-1,NA,TRBV29-1,NA,TGCAGCGTTGTTCCAGGGTCTAACACTGAAGCTTTCTTT,CSVVPGSNTEAFF
TRBJ1-3,NA,TRBV30,NA,TGTGCCTGGAGTGCCTTGGCCACTGGAAACACCATATATTTT,CAWSALATGNTIYF
TRBJ2-7,TRBD2,TRBV7-2,NA,TGTGCCAGCAGCCCGGGGGGGGCCTACGAGCAGTACTTC,CASSPGGAYEQYF
TRBJ1-5,NA,TRBV27,NA,TGTGCCAGCGCCAGGTACCGGGGCAATCAGCCCCAGCATTTT,CASARYRGNQPQHF
TRBJ1-2,NA,TRBV9,NA,TGTGCCAGCAGCGTATCCGGGGAGAGCTATGGCTACACCTTC,CASSVSGESYGYTF
TRBJ1-3,NA,TRBV4-2,few,TGTGCCAGCAGCCACGGGAACGGTTTATATGGAAACACCATATATTTT,CASSHGNGLYGNTIYF
TRBJ1-4,NA,TRBV7-2,NA,TGTGCCAGCAGCCCGGGACGGATTAATGAAAAACTGTTTTTT,CASSPGRINEKLFF
TRBJ1-1,NA,TRBV5-6,few,TGTGCCAGCAGCTTGGGCGGAGGGACTGAAGCTTTCTTT,CASSLGGGTEAFF
TRBJ2-7,TRBD2,TRBV27,NA,TGTGCCAGCAGTTTCCTCGGGGGGAGTGACCGCGAGCAGTACTTC,CASSFLGGSDREQYF
TRBJ1-3,NA,TRBV5-1,NA,TGCGCCAGCAGCTTGGCAGGGACAAACTCTGGAAACACCATATATTTT,CASSLAGTNSGNTIYF
TRBJ2-3,TRBD2,TRBV5-1,few,TGCGCCAGCAGCTCCCGGACTAGCGGGACCACAGATACGCAGTATTTT,CASSSRTSGTTDTQYF